The TCR beta chain described here comes from a study of blood T cell repertoires in COVID-19. In the study overall: Both acute and convalescent COVID-19 samples were obtained from the United States, Italy and Spain.

The authors' processing: Estimation of nucleated cell counts was performed using reference gene primer amplification. Produced via immunoSEQ multiplex PCR; TCRdb's table is partial and in-frame only. That table supplies the V and J calls and clone size; D and trimming were determined from the DNA. The data show tens of thousands of clones, with 88% seen just once and 6.4% held by the top ten. Trimming stripped 6 bases from V and 0 bases from J, with 14 bases between. Germline V gene sequence: CDR1 SNHLY, CDR2 FYNNEI. The CDR3 has 15 residues. This clone has just a few counts. The receptor was isolated from a woman in her seventies with acute or convalescent COVID-19. The sequenced material came from peripheral blood. The V call is TRBV2, the J call TRBJ2-5, with a possible D match to TRBD1 (6 bases). The CDR3 here is CASSPLGAYQETQYF. The CDR3 DNA reads TGTGCCAGCAGCCCTTTGGGGGCGTACCAAGAGACCCAGTACTTC.